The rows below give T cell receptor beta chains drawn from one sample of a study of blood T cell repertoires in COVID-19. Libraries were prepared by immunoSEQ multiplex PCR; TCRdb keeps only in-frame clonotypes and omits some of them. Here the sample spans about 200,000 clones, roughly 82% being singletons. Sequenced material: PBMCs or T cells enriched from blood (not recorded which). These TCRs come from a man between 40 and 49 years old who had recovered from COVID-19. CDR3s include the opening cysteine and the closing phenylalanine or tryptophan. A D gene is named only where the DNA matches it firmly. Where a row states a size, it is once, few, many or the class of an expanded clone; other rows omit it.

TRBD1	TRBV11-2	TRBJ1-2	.	CASSLHRGVQGYTF	TGTGCCAGCAGCTTACACAGGGGAGTACAGGGCTACACCTTC
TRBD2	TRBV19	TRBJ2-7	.	CASSLPGGFSAYEQYF	TGTGCCAGTAGCTTACCCGGGGGGTTCTCGGCCTACGAGCAGTACTTC
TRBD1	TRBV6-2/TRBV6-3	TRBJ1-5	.	CASSPWGQGVNQPQHF	TGTGCCAGCAGCCCATGGGGACAGGGGGTCAATCAGCCCCAGCATTTT
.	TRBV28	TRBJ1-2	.	CASSLVGREDYGYTF	TGTGCCAGCAGTTTAGTTGGCAGGGAGGACTATGGCTACACCTTC
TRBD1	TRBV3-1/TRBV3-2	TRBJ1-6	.	CASSQAIRQGEVGNSPLHF	TGTGCCAGCAGCCAAGCGATCCGACAGGGAGAAGTGGGGAATTCACCCCTCCACTTT
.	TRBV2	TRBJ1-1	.	CALHGGSLNTEAFF	TGTGCCCTTCACGGAGGCAGTTTGAACACTGAAGCTTTCTTT
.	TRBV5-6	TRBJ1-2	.	CASSLSVINYGYTF	TGTGCCAGCAGCTTGTCGGTGATCAACTATGGCTACACCTTC
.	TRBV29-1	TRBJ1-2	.	CSVVENSYGYTF	TGCAGCGTTGTAGAGAACAGCTATGGCTACACCTTC
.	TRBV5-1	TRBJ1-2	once	CASSPGGASYGYTF	TGCGCCAGCAGCCCGGGGGGGGCGTCCTATGGCTACACCTTC
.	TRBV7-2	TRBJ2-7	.	CASSLVGTGTYEQYF	TGTGCCAGCAGCTTAGTCGGGACTGGTACCTACGAGCAGTACTTC
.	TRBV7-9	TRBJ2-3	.	CASSLGRQINTDTQYF	TGTGCCAGCAGCTTAGGTAGACAAATAAACACAGATACGCAGTATTTT
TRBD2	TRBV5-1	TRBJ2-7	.	CASSLGLAGVSYEQYF	TGCGCCAGCAGCTTGGGGCTAGCGGGAGTCTCCTACGAGCAGTACTTC
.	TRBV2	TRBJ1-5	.	CASSDTRVASLSQPQHF	TGTGCCAGCAGTGATACGAGAGTGGCTAGTCTCTCGCAGCCCCAGCATTTT
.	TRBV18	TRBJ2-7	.	CASSPNIQRYEQYF	TGTGCCAGCTCACCAAACATCCAGAGGTACGAGCAGTACTTC
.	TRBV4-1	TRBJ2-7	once	CASSQESWRDSSYEQYF	TGCGCCAGCAGCCAAGAATCTTGGAGAGACAGTTCCTACGAGCAGTACTTC
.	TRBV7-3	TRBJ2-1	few	CASSLRGRPPYNEQFF	TGTGCCAGCAGCTTAAGAGGGAGGCCGCCCTACAATGAGCAGTTCTTC
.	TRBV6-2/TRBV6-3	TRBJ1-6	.	CASSDDRGNSPLHF	TGTGCCAGCAGTGACGACCGGGGAAATTCACCCCTCCACTTT
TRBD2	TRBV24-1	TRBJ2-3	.	CATSDSIAGGGLDTQYF	TGTGCCACCAGTGATTCCATAGCGGGAGGGGGGTTGGATACGCAGTATTTT
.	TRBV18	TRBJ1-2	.	CASSPGAGFNYGYTF	TGTGCCAGCTCACCCGGCGCAGGATTTAACTATGGCTACACCTTC
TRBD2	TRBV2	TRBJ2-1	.	CASRFGGRAGNEQFF	TGTGCCAGCAGGTTCGGTGGGAGGGCCGGGAATGAGCAGTTCTTC
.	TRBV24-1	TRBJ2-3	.	CATMGQGLTDTQYF	TGTGCCACCATGGGGCAGGGGCTCACAGATACGCAGTATTTT
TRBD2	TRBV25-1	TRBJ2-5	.	CATRAGDETQYF	TGTGCCACCCGAGCGGGAGATGAGACCCAGTACTTC
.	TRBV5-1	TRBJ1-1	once	CASSSFEGGSTEAFF	TGCGCCAGCAGCAGTTTTGAGGGAGGGAGCACTGAAGCTTTCTTT
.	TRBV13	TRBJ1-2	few	CASSLVGGDYGYTF	TGTGCCAGCAGCTTAGTCGGGGGGGACTATGGCTACACCTTC
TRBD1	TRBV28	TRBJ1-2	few	CASRPTGGPNYGYTF	TGTGCCAGCAGGCCGACAGGGGGCCCTAACTATGGCTACACCTTC
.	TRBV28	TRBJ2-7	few	CASSPGDGGSYEQYF	TGTGCCAGCAGTCCCGGGGACGGGGGCTCCTACGAGCAGTACTTC
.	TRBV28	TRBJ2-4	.	CASSLGGADPKNIQYF	TGTGCCAGCAGTTTAGGGGGCGCTGATCCCAAAAACATTCAGTACTTC
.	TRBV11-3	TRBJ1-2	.	CAFGGRWDPFRDGYTF	TGTGCCTTCGGGGGGAGGTGGGACCCGTTTAGGGATGGCTACACCTTC
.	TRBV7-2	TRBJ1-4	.	CASSGRQRGELFF	TGTGCCAGCAGCGGTAGACAGCGGGGAGAACTGTTTTTT
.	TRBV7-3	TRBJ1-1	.	CASSLSQASTEAFF	TGTGCCAGCAGCTTAAGCCAGGCTTCTACTGAAGCTTTCTTT